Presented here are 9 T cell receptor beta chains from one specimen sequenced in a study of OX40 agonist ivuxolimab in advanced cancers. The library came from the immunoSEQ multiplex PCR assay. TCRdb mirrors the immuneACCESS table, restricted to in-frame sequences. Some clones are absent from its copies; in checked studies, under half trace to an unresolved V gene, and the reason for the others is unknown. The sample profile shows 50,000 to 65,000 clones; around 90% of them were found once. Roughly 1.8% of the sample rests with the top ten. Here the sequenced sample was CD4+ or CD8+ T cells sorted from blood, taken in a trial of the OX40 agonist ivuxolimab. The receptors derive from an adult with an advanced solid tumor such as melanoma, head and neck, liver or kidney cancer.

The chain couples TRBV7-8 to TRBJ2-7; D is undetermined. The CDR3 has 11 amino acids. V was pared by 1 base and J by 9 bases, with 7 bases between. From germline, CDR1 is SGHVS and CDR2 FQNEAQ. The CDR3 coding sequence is TGTGCCAGCAGCTTAGGGGTCGCGCAGTACTTC. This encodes CASSLGVAQYF.

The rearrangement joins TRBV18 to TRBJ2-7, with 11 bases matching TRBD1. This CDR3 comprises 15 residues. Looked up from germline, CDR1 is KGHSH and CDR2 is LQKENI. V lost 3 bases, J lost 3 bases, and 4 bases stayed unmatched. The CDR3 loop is CASSPTGTGGYEQYF. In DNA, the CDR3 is TGTGCCAGCTCACCGACCGGGACAGGGGGCTACGAGCAGTACTTC.

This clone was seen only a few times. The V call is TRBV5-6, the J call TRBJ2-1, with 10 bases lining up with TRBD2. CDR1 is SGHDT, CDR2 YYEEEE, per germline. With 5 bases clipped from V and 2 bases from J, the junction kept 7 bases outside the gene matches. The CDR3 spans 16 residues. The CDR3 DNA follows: TGTGCCAGCAGTAGACTAGCGGGTTATCCCTACAATGAGCAGTTCTTC. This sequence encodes CASSRLAGYPYNEQFF.

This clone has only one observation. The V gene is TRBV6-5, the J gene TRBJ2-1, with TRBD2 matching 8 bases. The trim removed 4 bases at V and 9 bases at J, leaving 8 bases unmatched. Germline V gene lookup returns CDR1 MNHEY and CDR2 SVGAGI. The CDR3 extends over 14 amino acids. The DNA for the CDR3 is TGTGCCAGCAGTTGGAACATTCTAGCGGGTGAGCAGTTCTTC. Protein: CASSWNILAGEQFF.

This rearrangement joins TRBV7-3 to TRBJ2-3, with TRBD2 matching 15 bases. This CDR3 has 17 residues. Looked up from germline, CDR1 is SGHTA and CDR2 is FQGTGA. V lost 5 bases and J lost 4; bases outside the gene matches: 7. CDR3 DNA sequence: TGTGCCAGCAGCCTTGGACTAGCGGGAGGGCTCGCAGATACGCAGTATTTT. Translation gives CASSLGLAGGLADTQYF. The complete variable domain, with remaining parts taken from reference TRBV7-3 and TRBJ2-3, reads GAGVSQTPSNKVTEKGKYVELRCDPISGHTALYWYRQSLGQGPEFLIYFQGTGAADDSGLPNDRFFAVRPEGSVSTLKIQRTERGDSAVYLCASSLGLAGGLADTQYFGPGTRLTVL.

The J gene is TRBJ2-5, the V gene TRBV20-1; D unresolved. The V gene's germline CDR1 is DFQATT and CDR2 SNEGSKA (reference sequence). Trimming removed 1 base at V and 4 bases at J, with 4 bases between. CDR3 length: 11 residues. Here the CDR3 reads CSARAPETQYF. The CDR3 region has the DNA TGCAGTGCTAGAGCCCCAGAGACCCAGTACTTC.

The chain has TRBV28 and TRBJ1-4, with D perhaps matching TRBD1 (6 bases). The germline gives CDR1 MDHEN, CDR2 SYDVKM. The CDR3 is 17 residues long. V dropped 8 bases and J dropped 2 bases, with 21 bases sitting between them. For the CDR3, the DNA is TGTGCCAGCGGGGGGGCACCGGAACAGGGCACTAATGAAAAACTGTTTTTT. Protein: CASGGAPEQGTNEKLFF.

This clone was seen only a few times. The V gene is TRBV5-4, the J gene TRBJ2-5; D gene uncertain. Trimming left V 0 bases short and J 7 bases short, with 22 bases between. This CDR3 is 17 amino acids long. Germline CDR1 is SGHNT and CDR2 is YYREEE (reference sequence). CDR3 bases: TGTGCCAGCAGCTTGGGGGGTGCGAGTCCAGGTCGGGTGACCCAGTACTTC. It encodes CASSLGGASPGRVTQYF.

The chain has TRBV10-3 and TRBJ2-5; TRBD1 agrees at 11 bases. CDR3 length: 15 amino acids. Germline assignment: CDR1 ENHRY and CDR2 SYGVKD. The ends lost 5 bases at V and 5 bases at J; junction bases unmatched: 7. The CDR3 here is CAISSGTGGVETQYF. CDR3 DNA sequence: TGTGCCATCAGTTCCGGGACAGGGGGGGTCGAGACCCAGTACTTC.